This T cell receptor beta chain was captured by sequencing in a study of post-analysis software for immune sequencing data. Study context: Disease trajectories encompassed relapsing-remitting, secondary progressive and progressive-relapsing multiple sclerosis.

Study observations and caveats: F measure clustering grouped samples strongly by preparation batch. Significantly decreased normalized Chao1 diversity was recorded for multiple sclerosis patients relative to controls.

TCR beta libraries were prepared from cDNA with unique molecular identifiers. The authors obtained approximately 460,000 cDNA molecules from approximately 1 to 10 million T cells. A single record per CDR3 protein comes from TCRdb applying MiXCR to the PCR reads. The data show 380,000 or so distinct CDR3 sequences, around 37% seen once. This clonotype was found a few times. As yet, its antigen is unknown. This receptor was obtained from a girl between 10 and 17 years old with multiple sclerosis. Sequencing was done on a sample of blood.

DNA of the CDR3: TGTGCCAGCAGCAAACTAAACAGGCAGCCGACCCAGTACTTC. As protein: CASSKLNRQPTQYF. The rearrangement uses TRBV21-1 and TRBJ2-7; the table names TRBD1, a call not compared with the DNA. The tail of the sequence fits TRBJ2-5 better, so the J call may be wrong. TRBV21-1 is a known pseudogene. The CDR3 extends over 14 amino acids.